This TCR beta chain is from a study of response to subunit inactivated influenza vaccine (dated by TCRdb to the late 2010s). Some background on the complete study: Deep quantitative T cell receptor repertoire profiling was used in the study to track responses to a trivalent subunit inactivated influenza vaccine. Results and caveats for the whole study, not just this receptor: The authors suggested that each seasonal influenza vaccination may recruit only a limited number of new T cells.

This clonotype came up many times. Its antigen is still unknown. The input lacks base qualities; no much larger clone sits a single base away. V was cut back by 4 bases and J by 5 bases, leaving a gap of 11 bases between them. CDR1 and CDR2, per the germline V gene, are SGHTA and FQGNSA. Spanning cysteine to phenylalanine, the CDR3 consists of 13 amino acids. Just CDR3 DNA is preserved here, 39 bases in frame from base 1. The library was generated by RT-PCR. TCRdb shows the sequencer as Illumina HiSeq 2500. The public sequencing data were trimmed at Q25 with fastp and processed into clonotypes with MiXCR by TCRdb, which kept only in-frame beta chains. Rows with one shared CDR3 protein collapse into an entry with the most common genes and DNA. This sample holds around 520,000 distinct CDR3 sequences; approximately 10% were observed only once. The top ten clonotypes cover roughly 10% of the sample.

Here the sequenced sample was PBMCs from blood, taken on the day of vaccination. The receptor comes from a man aged 50 or older who received an inactivated influenza vaccine. Donor details come from another sample of the same person, matched by shared clones. Recombination joined TRBV7-2 with TRBJ1-2, with the D gene uncertain. The sequenced DNA is TGTGCCAGCAGCTGGCGTGCCGAATATGGCTACACCTTC. Translated, this is CASSWRAEYGYTF.